This T cell receptor beta chain came from a study of control samples from healthy donors and cancer patients. The germline V gene encodes CDR1 SGHRS and CDR2 YFSETQ. This CDR3 spans 14 amino acids. Trimming cost V 2 bases and J 5 bases; bases outside gene matches: 6. TCRdb keeps only in-frame clones here, not all; method: immunoSEQ multiplex PCR. Here the sample spans 150,000 or so clones, approximately 96% being singletons. This receptor was taken from a man aged 40-49 years in good health. What was sequenced was blood. The chain links TRBV5-1 to TRBJ2-7, with 8 bases that match TRBD1. This CDR3 reads CASSFRDRLDEQYF. CDR3 DNA: TGCGCCAGCAGCTTTCGGGACAGGTTGGACGAGCAGTACTTC.